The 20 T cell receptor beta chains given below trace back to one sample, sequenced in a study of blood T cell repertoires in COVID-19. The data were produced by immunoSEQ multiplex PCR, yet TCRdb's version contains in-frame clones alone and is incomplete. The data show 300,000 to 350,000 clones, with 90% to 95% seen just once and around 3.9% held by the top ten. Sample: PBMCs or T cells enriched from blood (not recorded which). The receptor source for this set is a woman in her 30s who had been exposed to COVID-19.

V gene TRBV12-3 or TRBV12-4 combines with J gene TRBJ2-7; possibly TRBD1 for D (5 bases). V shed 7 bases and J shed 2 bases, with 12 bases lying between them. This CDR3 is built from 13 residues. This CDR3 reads CASTADSPYEQYF. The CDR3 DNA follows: TGTGCCAGCACCGCTGACAGTCCCTACGAGCAGTACTTC.

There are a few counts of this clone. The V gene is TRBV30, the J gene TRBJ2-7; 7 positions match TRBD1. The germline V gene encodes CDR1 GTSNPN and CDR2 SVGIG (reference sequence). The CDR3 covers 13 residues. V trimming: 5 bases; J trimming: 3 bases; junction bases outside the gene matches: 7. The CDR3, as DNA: TGTGCCTGGGGGGCCACAGGGGACTACGAGCAGTACTTC. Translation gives CAWGATGDYEQYF.

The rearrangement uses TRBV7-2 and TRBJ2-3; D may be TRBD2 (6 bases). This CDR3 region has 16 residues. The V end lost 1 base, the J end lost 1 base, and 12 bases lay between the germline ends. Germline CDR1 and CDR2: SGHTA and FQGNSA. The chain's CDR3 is CASSLVGGAGTDTQYF. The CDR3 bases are TGTGCCAGCAGCTTAGTTGGCGGGGCAGGCACAGATACGCAGTATTTT.

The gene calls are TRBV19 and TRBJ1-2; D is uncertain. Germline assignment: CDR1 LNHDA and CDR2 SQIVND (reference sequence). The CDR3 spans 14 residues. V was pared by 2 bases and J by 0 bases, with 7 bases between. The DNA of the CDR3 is TGTGCCAGTAGTATATATACTCCTAACTATGGCTACACCTTC. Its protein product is CASSIYTPNYGYTF.

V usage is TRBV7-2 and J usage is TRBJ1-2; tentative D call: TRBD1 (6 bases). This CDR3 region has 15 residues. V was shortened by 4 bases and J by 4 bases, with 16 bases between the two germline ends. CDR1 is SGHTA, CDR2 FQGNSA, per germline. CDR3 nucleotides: TGTGCCAGCAGCTCGGGTCGGGGGGCCAGCTATGGCTACACCTTC. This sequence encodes CASSSGRGASYGYTF.

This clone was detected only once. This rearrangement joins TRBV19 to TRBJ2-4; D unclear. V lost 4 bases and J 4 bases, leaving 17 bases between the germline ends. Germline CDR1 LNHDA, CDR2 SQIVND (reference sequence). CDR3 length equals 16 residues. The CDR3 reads CASSTVASLTKNIQYF. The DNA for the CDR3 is TGTGCCAGTAGTACAGTGGCATCCCTCACGAAAAACATTCAGTACTTC.

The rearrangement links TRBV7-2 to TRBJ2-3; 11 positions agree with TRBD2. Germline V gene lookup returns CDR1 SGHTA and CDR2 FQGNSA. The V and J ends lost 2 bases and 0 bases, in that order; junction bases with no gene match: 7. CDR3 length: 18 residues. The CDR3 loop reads CASSLRASGGHSTDTQYF. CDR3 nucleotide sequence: TGTGCCAGCAGCTTAAGGGCTAGCGGGGGGCATAGCACAGATACGCAGTATTTT.

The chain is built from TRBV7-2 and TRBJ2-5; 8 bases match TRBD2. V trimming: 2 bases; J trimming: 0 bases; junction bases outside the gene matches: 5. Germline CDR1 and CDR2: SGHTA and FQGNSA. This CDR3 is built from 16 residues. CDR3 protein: CASSLSVAGNQETQYF. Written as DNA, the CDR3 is TGTGCCAGCAGCTTATCGGTAGCGGGAAACCAAGAGACCCAGTACTTC.

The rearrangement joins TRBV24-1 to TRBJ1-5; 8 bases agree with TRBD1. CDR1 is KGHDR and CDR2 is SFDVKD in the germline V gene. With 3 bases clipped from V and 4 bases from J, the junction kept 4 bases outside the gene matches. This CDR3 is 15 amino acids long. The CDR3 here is CATSDGTGTNQPQHF. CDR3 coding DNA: TGTGCCACCAGTGATGGGACAGGTACAAATCAGCCCCAGCATTTT.

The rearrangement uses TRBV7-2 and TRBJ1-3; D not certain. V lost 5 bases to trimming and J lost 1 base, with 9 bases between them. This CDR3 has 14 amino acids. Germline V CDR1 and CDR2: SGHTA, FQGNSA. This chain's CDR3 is CASSLRFSGNTIYF. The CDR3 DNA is TGTGCCAGCAGCCTCAGATTTTCTGGAAACACCATATATTTT.

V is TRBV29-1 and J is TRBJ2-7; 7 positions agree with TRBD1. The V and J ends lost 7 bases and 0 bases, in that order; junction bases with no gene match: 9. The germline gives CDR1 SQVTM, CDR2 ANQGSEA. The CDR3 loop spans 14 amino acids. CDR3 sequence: CSAKQTGNSYEQYF. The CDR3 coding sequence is TGCAGCGCCAAGCAGACAGGGAACTCCTACGAGCAGTACTTC.

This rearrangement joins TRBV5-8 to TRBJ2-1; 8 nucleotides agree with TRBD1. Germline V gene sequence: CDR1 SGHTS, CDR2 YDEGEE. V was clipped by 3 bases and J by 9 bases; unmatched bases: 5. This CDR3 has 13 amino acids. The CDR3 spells CASSSTGGVEQFF. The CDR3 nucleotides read TGTGCCAGCAGCTCCACAGGGGGAGTTGAGCAGTTCTTC.

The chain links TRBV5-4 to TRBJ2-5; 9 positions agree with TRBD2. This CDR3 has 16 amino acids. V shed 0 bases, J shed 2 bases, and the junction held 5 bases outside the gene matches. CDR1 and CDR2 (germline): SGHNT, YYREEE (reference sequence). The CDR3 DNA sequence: TGTGCCAGCAGCTTGGATCTAGCGGGAACACAAGAGACCCAGTACTTC. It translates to CASSLDLAGTQETQYF.

CDR3 in amino acids: CATSRLQGISEQFF. In nucleotides, the CDR3 is TGTGCCACCAGCAGATTACAGGGTATTAGTGAGCAGTTCTTC. The rearrangement links TRBV15 to TRBJ2-1, with a possible D match to TRBD1 (6 bases). The CDR3 length is 14 residues. Germline values: CDR1 LNHNV, CDR2 YYDKDF (reference sequence). The V end was cut by 2 bases, the J end by 9 bases, with 14 bases between.

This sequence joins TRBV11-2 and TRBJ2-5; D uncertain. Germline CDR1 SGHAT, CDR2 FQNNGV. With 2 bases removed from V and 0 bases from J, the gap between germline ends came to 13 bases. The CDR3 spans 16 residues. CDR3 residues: CASSLRGAGYQETQYF. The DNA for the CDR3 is TGTGCCAGCAGCTTACGTGGAGCCGGATACCAAGAGACCCAGTACTTC. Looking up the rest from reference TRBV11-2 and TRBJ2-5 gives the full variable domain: EAGVAQSPRYKIIEKRQSVAFWCNPISGHATLYWYQQILGQGPKLLIQFQNNGVVDDSQLPKDRFSAERLKGVDSTLKIQPAKLEDSAVYLCASSLRGAGYQETQYFGPGTRLLVL.

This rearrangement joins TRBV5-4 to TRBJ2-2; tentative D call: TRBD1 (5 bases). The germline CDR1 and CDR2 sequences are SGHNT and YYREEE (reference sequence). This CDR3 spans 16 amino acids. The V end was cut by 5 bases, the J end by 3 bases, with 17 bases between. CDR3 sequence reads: CASSLFRGADTGELFF. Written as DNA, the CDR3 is TGTGCCAGCAGTTTGTTTCGTGGGGCTGACACCGGGGAGCTGTTTTTT.

The DNA for the CDR3 is TGTGCCAGTAGTATAGAGTGGCCCACAGATACGCAGTATTTT. This encodes CASSIEWPTDTQYF. The chain joins TRBV19 to TRBJ2-3; D is unclear. V lost 0 bases and J lost 2, with 6 bases in between. CDR3 length: 14 residues. Germline values: CDR1 LNHDA, CDR2 SQIVND (reference sequence).

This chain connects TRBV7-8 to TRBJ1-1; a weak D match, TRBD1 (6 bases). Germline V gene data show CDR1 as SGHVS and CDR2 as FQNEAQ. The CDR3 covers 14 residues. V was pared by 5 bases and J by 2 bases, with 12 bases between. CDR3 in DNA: TGTGCCAGCAGCGCGGACAGCTCCAACACTGAAGCTTTCTTT. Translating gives CASSADSSNTEAFF.

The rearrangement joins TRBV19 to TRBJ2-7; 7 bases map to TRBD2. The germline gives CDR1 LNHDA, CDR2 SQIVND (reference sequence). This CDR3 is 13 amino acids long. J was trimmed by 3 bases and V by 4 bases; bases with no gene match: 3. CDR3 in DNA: TGTGCCAGTAGTAGGGGGGGTGTCTACGAGCAGTACTTC. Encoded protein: CASSRGGVYEQYF.

CDR3 residues: CASSSSVNTGELFF. The CDR3 DNA sequence: TGTGCCAGCTCATCGTCGGTGAACACCGGGGAGCTGTTTTTT. The chain recombines TRBV18 with TRBJ2-2; D call uncertain. The CDR3 runs 14 residues. The V end lost 5 bases, the J end lost 1 base, and 8 bases lay between the germline ends. Germline CDR1 is KGHSH and CDR2 is LQKENI.